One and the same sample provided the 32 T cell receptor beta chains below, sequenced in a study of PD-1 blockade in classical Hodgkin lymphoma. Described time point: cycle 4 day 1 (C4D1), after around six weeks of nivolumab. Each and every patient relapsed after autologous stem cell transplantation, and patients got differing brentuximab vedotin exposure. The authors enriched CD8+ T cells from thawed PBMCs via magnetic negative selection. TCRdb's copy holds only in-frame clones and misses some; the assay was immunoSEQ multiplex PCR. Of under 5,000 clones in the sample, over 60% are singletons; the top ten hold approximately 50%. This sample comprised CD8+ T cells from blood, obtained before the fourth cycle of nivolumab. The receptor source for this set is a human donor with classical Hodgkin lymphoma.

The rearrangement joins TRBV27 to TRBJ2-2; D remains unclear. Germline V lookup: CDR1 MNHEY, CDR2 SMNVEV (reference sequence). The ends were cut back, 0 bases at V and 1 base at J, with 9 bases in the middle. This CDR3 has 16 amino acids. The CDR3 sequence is CASSLSGYLNTGELFF. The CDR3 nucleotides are TGTGCCAGCAGTTTATCTGGTTACTTGAACACCGGGGAGCTGTTTTTT.

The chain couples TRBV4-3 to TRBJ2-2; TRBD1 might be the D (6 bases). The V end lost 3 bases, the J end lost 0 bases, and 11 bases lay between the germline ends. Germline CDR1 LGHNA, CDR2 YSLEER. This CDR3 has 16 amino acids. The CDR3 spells CASSHSGTTNTGELFF. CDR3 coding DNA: TGCGCCAGCAGCCACTCCGGGACAACGAACACCGGGGAGCTGTTTTTT.

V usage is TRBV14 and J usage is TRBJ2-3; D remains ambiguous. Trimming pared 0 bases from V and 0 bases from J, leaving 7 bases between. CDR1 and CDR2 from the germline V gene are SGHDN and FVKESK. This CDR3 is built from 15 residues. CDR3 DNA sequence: TGTGCCAGCAGCCAAGAGCGGATAAGCACAGATACGCAGTATTTT. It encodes CASSQERISTDTQYF.

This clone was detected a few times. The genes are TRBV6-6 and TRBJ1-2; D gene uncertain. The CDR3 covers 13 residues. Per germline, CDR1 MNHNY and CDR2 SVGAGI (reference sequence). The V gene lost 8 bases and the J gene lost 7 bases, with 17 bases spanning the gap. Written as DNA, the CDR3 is TGTGCCAGCTTTCCGTACCCAGTGGCTGGCTACACCTTC. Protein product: CASFPYPVAGYTF.

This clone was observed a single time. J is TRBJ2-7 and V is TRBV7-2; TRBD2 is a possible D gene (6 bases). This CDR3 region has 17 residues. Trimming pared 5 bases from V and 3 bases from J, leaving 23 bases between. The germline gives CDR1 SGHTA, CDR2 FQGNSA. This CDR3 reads CASSQAQGGAGNYEQYF. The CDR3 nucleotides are TGTGCCAGCAGCCAAGCCCAAGGAGGGGCGGGTAACTACGAGCAGTACTTC.

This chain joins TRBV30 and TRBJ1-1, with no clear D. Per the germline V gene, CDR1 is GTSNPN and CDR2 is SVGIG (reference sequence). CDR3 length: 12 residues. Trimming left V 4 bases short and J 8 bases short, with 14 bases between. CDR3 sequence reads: CAWNGRAPEAFF. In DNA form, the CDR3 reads TGTGCCTGGAACGGAAGGGCCCCCGAAGCTTTCTTT.

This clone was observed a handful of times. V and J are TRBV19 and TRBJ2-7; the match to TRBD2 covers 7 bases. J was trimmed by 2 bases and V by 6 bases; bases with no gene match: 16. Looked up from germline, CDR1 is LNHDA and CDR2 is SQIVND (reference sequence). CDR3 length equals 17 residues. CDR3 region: CASSSVPAGSLTYEQYF. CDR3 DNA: TGTGCCAGTAGCTCCGTTCCAGCGGGGTCCCTTACCTACGAGCAGTACTTC.

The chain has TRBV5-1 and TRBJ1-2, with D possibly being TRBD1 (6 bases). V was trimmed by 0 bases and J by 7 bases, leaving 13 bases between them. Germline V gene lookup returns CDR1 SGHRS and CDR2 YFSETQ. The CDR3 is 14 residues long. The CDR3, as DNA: TGCGCCAGCAGCTTGGCGGGGACACCGCTTGGCTACACCTTC. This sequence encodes CASSLAGTPLGYTF.

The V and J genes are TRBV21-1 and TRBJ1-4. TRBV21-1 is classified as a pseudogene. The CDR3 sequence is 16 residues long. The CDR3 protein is CASSKAFRAAGEKLFF. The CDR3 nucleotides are TGTGCCAGCAGCAAAGCGTTTCGGGCGGCGGGGGAAAAACTGTTTTTT.

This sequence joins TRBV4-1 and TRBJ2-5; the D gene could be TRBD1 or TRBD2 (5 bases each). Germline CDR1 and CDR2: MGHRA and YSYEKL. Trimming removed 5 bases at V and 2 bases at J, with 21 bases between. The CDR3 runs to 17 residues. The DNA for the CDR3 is TGCGCCAGCAGCACCCACCGGGGCGGAAGAGAACAAGAGACCCAGTACTTC. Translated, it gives CASSTHRGGREQETQYF.

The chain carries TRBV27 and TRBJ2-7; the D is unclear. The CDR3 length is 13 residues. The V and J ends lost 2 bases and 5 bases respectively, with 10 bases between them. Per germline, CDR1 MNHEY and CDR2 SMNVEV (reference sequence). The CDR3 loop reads CASSLSMWDEQYF. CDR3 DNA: TGTGCCAGCAGTTTAAGCATGTGGGACGAGCAGTACTTC.

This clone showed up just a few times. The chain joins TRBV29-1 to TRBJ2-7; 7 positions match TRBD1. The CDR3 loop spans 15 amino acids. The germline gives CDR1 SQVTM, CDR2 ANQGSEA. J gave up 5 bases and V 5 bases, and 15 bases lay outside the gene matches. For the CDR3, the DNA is TGCAGCGTTCTTAGTTGGACAGGTATATGGAACGAGCAGTACTTC. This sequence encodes CSVLSWTGIWNEQYF.

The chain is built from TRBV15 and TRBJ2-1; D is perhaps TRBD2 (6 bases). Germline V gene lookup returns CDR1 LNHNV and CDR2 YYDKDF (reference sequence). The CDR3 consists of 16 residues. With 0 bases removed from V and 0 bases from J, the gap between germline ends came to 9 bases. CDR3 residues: CATSREWGGSYNEQFF. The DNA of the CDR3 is TGTGCCACCAGCAGAGAGTGGGGAGGCTCCTACAATGAGCAGTTCTTC.

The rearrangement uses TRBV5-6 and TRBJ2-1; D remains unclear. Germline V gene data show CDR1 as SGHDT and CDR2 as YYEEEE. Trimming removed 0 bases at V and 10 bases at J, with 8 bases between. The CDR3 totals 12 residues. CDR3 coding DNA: TGTGCCAGCAGCTTGGCAGGTCCAGAGCAGTTCTTC. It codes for CASSLAGPEQFF.

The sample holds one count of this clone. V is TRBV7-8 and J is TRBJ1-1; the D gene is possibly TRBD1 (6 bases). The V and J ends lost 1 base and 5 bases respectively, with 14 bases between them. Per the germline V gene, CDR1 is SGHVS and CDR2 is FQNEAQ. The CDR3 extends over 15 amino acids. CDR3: CASSLVGGRITEAFF. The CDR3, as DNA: TGTGCCAGCAGCTTAGTTGGGGGGCGCATTACTGAAGCTTTCTTT.

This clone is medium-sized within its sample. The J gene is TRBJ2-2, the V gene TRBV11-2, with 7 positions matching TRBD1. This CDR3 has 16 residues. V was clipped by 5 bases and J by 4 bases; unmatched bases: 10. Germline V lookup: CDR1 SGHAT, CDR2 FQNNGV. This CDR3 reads CASSPQGMISTGELFF. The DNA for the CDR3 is TGTGCCAGCAGCCCACAGGGGATGATCAGCACCGGGGAGCTGTTTTTT.

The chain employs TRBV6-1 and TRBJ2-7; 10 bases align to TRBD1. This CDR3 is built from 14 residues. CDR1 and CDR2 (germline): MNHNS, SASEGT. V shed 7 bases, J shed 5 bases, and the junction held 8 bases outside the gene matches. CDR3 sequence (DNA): TGTGCCAGCACTACGGGACAGGGGTACCACGAGCAGTACTTC. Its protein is CASTTGQGYHEQYF.

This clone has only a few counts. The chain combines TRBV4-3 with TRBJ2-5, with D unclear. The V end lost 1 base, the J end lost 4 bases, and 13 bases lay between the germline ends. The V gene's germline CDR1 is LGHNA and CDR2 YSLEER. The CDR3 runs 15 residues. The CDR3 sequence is CASSQVESRRETQYF. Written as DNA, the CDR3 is TGCGCCAGCAGCCAAGTTGAGAGCCGCAGAGAGACCCAGTACTTC.

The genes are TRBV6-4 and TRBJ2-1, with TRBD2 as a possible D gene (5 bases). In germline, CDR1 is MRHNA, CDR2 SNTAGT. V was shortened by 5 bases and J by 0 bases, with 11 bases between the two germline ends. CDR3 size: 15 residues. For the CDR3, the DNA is TGTGCCAGCAGTCGACCCGGGAACTCCTACAATGAGCAGTTCTTC. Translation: CASSRPGNSYNEQFF.

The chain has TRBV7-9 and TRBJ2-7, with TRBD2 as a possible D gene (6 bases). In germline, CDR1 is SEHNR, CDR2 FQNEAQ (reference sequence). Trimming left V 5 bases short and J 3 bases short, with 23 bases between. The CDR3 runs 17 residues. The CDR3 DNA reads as TGTGCCAGCAGCCAAGCCCAAGGAGGGGCGGGTAACTACGAGCAGTACTTC. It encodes CASSQAQGGAGNYEQYF.

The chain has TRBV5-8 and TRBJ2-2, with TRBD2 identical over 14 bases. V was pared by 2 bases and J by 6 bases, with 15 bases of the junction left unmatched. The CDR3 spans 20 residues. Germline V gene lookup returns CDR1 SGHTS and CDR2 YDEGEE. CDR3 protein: CASSFGLAGGYPFVSGELFF. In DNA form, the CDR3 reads TGTGCCAGCAGCTTTGGACTAGCGGGGGGCTACCCGTTCGTCTCCGGGGAGCTGTTTTTT.

CDR3: CASSEKDRERNQPQHF. The CDR3 DNA sequence: TGTGCCAGCAGCGAAAAAGACAGGGAGCGCAATCAGCCCCAGCATTTT. This chain links TRBV21-1 with TRBJ1-5; the table gives TRBD1 as D, unverified against the DNA. TRBV21-1 is an annotated pseudogene. The CDR3 is 16 residues long.

The CDR3 sequence is CASSQVIAPNTEAFF. The CDR3 DNA is TGCGCCAGCAGCCAAGTGATTGCACCCAACACTGAAGCTTTCTTT. The rearrangement joins TRBV4-3 to TRBJ1-1, with D hard to call. The CDR3 length is 15 residues. The germline gives CDR1 LGHNA, CDR2 YSLEER. V lost 1 base, J lost 2 bases, and 11 bases lay in between.

The DNA for the CDR3 is TGTGCCAGCAGCCAAGGGGGGGTCGGCGTTGAGCAGTACTTC. It encodes CASSQGGVGVEQYF. The chain couples TRBV4-2 to TRBJ2-7; D may be TRBD2 (6 bases). This CDR3 comprises 14 residues. With 1 base removed from V and 7 bases from J, the gap between germline ends came to 14 bases. The germline CDR1 and CDR2 sequences are LGHNA and YNFKEQ.

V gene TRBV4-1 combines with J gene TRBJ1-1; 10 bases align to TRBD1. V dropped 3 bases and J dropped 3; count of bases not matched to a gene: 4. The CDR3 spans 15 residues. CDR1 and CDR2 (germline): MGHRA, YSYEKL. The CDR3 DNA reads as TGCGCCAGCAGCCAGACTGGGACAGGGGACACTGAAGCTTTCTTT. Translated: CASSQTGTGDTEAFF.

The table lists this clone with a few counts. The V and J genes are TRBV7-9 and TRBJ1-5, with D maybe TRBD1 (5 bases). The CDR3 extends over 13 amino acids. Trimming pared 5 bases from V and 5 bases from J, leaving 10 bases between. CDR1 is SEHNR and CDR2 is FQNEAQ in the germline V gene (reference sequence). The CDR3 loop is CASSPDTYQPQHF. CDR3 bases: TGTGCCAGCAGCCCGGACACGTATCAGCCCCAGCATTTT.

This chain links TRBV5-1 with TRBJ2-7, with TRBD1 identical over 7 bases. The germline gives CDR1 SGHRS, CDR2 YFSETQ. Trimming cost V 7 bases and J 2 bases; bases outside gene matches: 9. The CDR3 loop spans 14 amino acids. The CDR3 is CASHTGQTTYEQYF. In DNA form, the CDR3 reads TGCGCCAGCCATACGGGACAGACCACCTACGAGCAGTACTTC. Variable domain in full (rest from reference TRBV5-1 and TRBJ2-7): KAGVTQTPRYLIKTRGQQVTLSCSPISGHRSVSWYQQTPGQGLQFLFEYFSETQRNKGNFPGRFSGRQFSNSRSEMNVSTLELGDSALYLCASHTGQTTYEQYFGPGTRLTVT.

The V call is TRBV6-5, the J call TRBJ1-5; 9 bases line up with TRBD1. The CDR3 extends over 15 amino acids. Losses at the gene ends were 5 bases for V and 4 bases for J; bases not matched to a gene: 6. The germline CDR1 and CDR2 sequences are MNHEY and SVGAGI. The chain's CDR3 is CASSVSGTGNQPQHF. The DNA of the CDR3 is TGTGCCAGCAGTGTATCCGGGACAGGGAATCAGCCCCAGCATTTT.

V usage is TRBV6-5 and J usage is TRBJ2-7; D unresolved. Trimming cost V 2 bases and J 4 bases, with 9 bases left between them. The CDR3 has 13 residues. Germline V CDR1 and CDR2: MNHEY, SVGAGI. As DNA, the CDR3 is TGTGCCAGCAGTTACCGACTGGGTTACGAGCAGTACTTC. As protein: CASSYRLGYEQYF.

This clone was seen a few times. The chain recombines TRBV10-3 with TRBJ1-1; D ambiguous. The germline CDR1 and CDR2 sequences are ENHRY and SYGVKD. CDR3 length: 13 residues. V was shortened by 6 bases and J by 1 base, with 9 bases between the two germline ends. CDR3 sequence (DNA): TGTGCCATCAGACGTCCGGAGAACACTGAAGCTTTCTTT. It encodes CAIRRPENTEAFF.

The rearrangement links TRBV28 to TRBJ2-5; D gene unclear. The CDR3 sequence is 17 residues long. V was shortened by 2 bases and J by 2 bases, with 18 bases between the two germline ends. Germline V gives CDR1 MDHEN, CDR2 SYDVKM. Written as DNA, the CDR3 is TGTGCCAGCAGTTTAGGCTCTCCCCAGGTGGGACAAGAGACCCAGTACTTC. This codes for CASSLGSPQVGQETQYF. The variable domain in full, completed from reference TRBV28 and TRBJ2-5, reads DVKVTQSSRYLVKRTGEKVFLECVQDMDHENMFWYRQDPGLGLRLIYFSYDVKMKEKGDIPEGYSVSREKKERFSLILESASTNQTSMYLCASSLGSPQVGQETQYFGPGTRLLVL.

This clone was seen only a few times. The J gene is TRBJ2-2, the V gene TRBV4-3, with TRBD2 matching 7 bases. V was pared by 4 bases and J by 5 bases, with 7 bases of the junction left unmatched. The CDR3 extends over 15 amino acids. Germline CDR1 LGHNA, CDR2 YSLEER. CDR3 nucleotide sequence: TGCGCCAGCAGCCGCGAACGGGGGGAGACCGGGGAGCTGTTTTTT. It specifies CASSRERGETGELFF.